This T cell receptor (beta chain) is drawn from a study of cytomegalovirus exposure and HLA in healthy donors (dated by TCRdb to 2016 to 2017). At the level of the whole study: According to an earlier analysis of several hundred of the donors, 150 million to 200 million T cells yielded roughly 110 million unique TCR beta sequences and 276 Gb of sequence data. Around 320 gigabases of sequencing data and tens of millions of unique TCR sequences were included in an early release covering about 600 HLA-typed donors. Of the 398 genotyped donors, about 84% fell in the genetic ancestry cluster associated with self-reported Caucasian donors. The study aimed to test whether signatures of past pathogen exposure could be identified by cataloging public T cell receptors. The study profiled the T cell repertoires of about 640 subjects by immunosequencing and related them to cytomegalovirus serostatus. A separate validation cohort of about 110 different subjects was used in addition to the roughly 670-subject first cohort. The study combined high-throughput TCR immunosequencing, statistical association of individual TCRs with disease status, and machine learning to predict cytomegalovirus infection status. To study patterns of TCR occurrence, a later analysis re-analyzed previously published TCR beta repertoires from several hundred donors and added high-resolution HLA genotyping. Rather than using new phenotypic data, the later analysis identified candidate immune exposures from TCR beta sequences and from how often those sequences occurred across donors. An earlier analysis of approximately 640 of the donors applied high-throughput TCR beta sequencing to assess whether each TCR beta V gene segment acted as functional or pseudogenic. Donor age, sex, ethnicity and CMV serostatus were compiled together with the repertoire data. A later genetic analysis took genome-wide SNP genotypes for about 55% of the roughly 670 donors and used that subset as a discovery cohort. All discovery cohort repertoires had been generated using a single sequencing platform. Both class I and class II loci were covered by HLA typing, at four-digit resolution. The number of donors typed differed by locus, with roughly 620-630 for A, B, C, DRB1 and DQB1, around 500 for DQA1, under 610 for DPA1, and around 450 for DPB1. Roughly 5 DR-DQ haplotypes were handled as single units for association and clustering, since linkage in the cohort was strong. Among 398 genotyped donors of the cohort, an average of 235,054 unique TCR beta nucleotide sequences were sequenced per donor, roughly 20% of them non-productive.

The cohort comprised some 730 healthy bone marrow donors. Cohort members were all nominally healthy when sampled, although unrecorded immune exposures were likely present. The donor was CMV seropositive and was included in the group of 289 seropositive cohort members. Every donor gave a peripheral blood sample, and the peripheral blood mononuclear cells from that sample were used for TCR beta sequencing. The Qiagen DNeasy Blood Extraction Kit was used to extract genomic DNA from the blood cell samples. Turning to this clone: Its antigen is unknown. No qualities accompany the bases; no much larger clone lies one base away.

From the cysteine up to the phenylalanine, the CDR3 has a length of 14 residues. Here the CDR3 DNA is all that survives: 42 bases in frame from base 1. Here V drops 4 bases and J drops 9 bases, and the junction holds 9 bases not matched to any gene. From a lookup of the germline V gene, CDR1 and CDR2 are SNHLY and FYNNEI. The protocol used for the library was the immunoSEQ multiplex PCR assay. For the multiplex PCR, a mixture combining 60 forward primers for TCR Vbeta segments and 13 reverse primers for TCR Jbeta segments was used. Amplification of the CDR3 region of rearranged TCR beta genes was performed with a multiplex PCR assay on genomic DNA. The amplified TCR beta libraries were sequenced on the Illumina HiSeq System as 87-base-pair reads. Regarding the original processing steps: In a later analysis, tens of millions of unique TCR beta chains were counted across the approximately 640 repertoires, and approximately 11 million of these chains were shared by at least two donors. A nearest-neighbor algorithm error-corrected the raw reads and collapsed the reads into unique sequences, merging closely related sequences to remove PCR and sequencing errors. CDR3 sequences were aligned to IMGT reference sequences to assign V, D and J gene segments. For a sequence to be retained, a match of at least six nucleotides was required to both a V gene segment and a J gene segment. Rearrangements were classified as productive when the CDR3 lacked stop codons and remained in frame with V and J, and all other rearrangements were classified as non-productive. CDR3 was defined by IMGT convention, running from the second conserved V-encoded cysteine to the conserved J-encoded phenylalanine. The earlier analysis of about 640 of the donors excluded any sequence lacking an unambiguous match to a single V gene segment. An earlier analysis of several hundred of the donors classified V segments as functional when productive rearrangements were above 56.7% and as segregating when the standard deviation between donors was above 5%. A statistical classification framework was built for diagnosing cytomegalovirus status from the catalog of TCR beta chain sequences. In a later analysis, V and J genes were assigned by comparing TCR nucleotide sequences against IMGT/GENE-DB human TR gene sequences. The TCRdist pipeline was used in a later analysis to assign CDR3 sequences and most-parsimonious VDJ recombination scenarios. In a later analysis, each TCR beta chain was defined by its CDR3 amino acid sequence together with its V-gene family, and reads lacking a unique V-gene family were excluded. As a way to deal with suspected cross-contamination and a sequencing artifact, a later analysis dropped approximately 570 nucleotide sequences that were highly shared and had low generation probability. A later analysis calculated a clonal expansion index for each public chain from normalized within-repertoire ranks of inferred template counts. A later analysis computed generation probabilities with a VDJ recombination model fitted to out-of-frame rearrangements, and checked the results against IGoR. Hypergeometric tests were used in a later analysis to score TCR-TCR, TCR-HLA and TCR-CMV co-occurrence, with a repertoire-size bias correction applied to the TCR pairs. A later analysis estimated false discovery rates by permuting HLA or CMV assignments 20 times. A later analysis grouped co-occurring TCRs with DBSCAN, adding TCRdist sequence similarity when clustering within HLA-allele-positive subsets. For co-occurrence clustering, repertoires with fewer than 30,000 or more than 120,000 public chains were excluded, along with four to six repertoires with anomalous nucleotide sharing. TCRdb retrieved this table from immuneACCESS and kept in-frame rearrangements only. Not all clones are present; in checked studies, unresolved V genes account for under half, and no reason is known for the remainder. Clonal size and the V and J genes are those of that table, whereas D and trimming came from the DNA. In all, the sample holds fewer than 50,000 clones, and about 60% of those were seen once. Approximately 12% of the sample rests with the top ten.

The research as a whole found: A cluster of highly shared sequence variants was judged likely to represent a technical artifact of the sequencing pipeline. The study listed 164 TCR beta chains as associated with cytomegalovirus. In vitro tests confirmed that a few of the cytomegalovirus-associated TCR beta chains recognize cytomegalovirus antigens. Only TCR beta chains were sequenced in this cohort, and the absence of alpha or paired-chain data limited detectable features. Broadly in line with IMGT annotations, most TCR beta V segments showed up in productive rearrangements about 87% or about 30% of the time in an earlier analysis of 450 to 600 of the donors. While some public TCRs were present in many individuals, most TCR sequences turned up only very rarely across donors. A further reported finding was that TCR beta sequences accurately predicted the HLA-A and HLA-B alleles for most subjects in the first cohort. At a false discovery rate of 0.05, a later analysis linked 15,000 to 20,000 TCR beta sequences to specific HLA alleles. It was suggested by the authors that the approach could potentially be generalized to other disease states and immunological phenotypes. Because counts were too low, seventeen rarely observed V segments, including chromosome 9 orphons, were excluded from the earlier analysis of 587 of the donors. Correlated functional status among segregating V segments might be attributable to linkage disequilibrium, but an unknown experimental factor could not be ruled out. In a later analysis, several top co-occurrence clusters were reported to appear linked to parvovirus B19, influenza, CMV and Epstein-Barr virus. V-gene and J-gene trimming of TCR beta chains was associated with a missense DCLRE1C variant in a later genetic analysis, and the association was replicated in an independent cohort. Compared with the approximately 670-donor mean, donors in an Asian-associated ancestry cluster had fewer N-insertions in productive TCRs, according to a later genetic analysis. Because HLA typing was missing for some donors at each locus, association tests included only the typed subset. The presence/absence analyses assumed that sequencing depth was roughly uniform across donors, and that assumption may not be true. Assigning TCR associations to individual alleles was difficult when HLA alleles, especially DR and DQ, strongly co-occurred. In a later analysis, HLA-associated TCR beta chains showed more clonal expansion and lower generation probabilities than non-associated chains that were equally common. In a later analysis, TCR association rates were found to vary across HLA loci, with the most associated TCRs seen for DRB1 alleles and the fewest for HLA-C alleles. According to a later analysis, most CMV-associated TCR beta chains appeared to be HLA-restricted, and the HLA associations seemed to be driven largely by CMV exposure. The classifier was reported to diagnose cytomegalovirus status with high specificity and sensitivity in both the original cohort and the validation cohort. Because the 87-base-pair reads could not distinguish some IMGT-functional V segments, including TRBV6-2 and TRBV6-3, those segments were excluded. For the cohort, immune exposure information was limited to CMV serostatus.

Sequencing used PBMCs. This receptor was taken from a man aged 60-69 years in good health and CMV-seropositive. The chain is assembled from TRBV2 and TRBJ2-1; a stretch of 7 junction bases matches TRBD2. The DNA sequence is TGTGCCAGCAGTGTAGGGCTAGCGGCTGGTGAGCAGTTCTTC. Translated, this is CASSVGLAAGEQFF.